The present entry profiles one T cell receptor beta chain with its context. V was clipped by 5 bases and J by 9 bases; unmatched bases: 7. The CDR3 runs to 15 residues. Per germline, CDR1 WNHNN and CDR2 SYGVQD (reference sequence). This specimen belongs to a study of blood T cell repertoires in COVID-19. Overall study context: Acute and convalescent COVID-19 specimens originated in the United States, Italy and Spain.

Generated by immunoSEQ multiplex PCR, the TCRdb table keeps only in-frame clones and is missing some. The data contain 350,000 to 450,000 clones, around 91% of them singletons. Material for sequencing was PBMCs or T cells enriched from blood (not recorded which). The receptor comes from a man younger than 45 who had recovered from COVID-19. The J gene is TRBJ2-1, the V gene TRBV10-1; 13 nucleotides line up with TRBD2. The CDR3 sequence: CASSSSGTSGAEQFF. CDR3 sequence (DNA): TGCGCCAGCAGTTCCTCCGGGACTAGCGGGGCTGAGCAGTTCTTC.